One sample yielded the 28 T cell receptor beta chains listed below, sequenced in a study of cytomegalovirus exposure and HLA in healthy donors. The PCR contained 60 Vbeta and 13 Jbeta primers. Data came from immunoSEQ multiplex PCR; TCRdb stores just in-frame clones and leaves some out. The sample contains some 150,000 clones, 75% to 85% of which appear only once. Sample: PBMCs. The receptors come from a female donor in good health and CMV-seropositive.

CDR3 sequence: CASSLGSQLNYGYTF. DNA for the CDR3: TGTGCCAGCAGCTTAGGAAGCCAACTTAACTATGGCTACACCTTC. This chain connects TRBV7-6 to TRBJ1-2; D is undetermined. Germline values: CDR1 SGHVS, CDR2 FNYEAQ. V shed 1 base and J shed 1 base, with 10 bases lying between them. This CDR3 is built from 15 residues.

The rearrangement links TRBV7-9 to TRBJ2-5, with 10 nucleotides matching TRBD1. The CDR3 runs 16 residues. Losses at the gene ends were 6 bases for V and 5 bases for J; bases not matched to a gene: 12. The germline V gene encodes CDR1 SEHNR and CDR2 FQNEAQ (reference sequence). CDR3 in amino acids: CASRKRTGGLRETQYF. The CDR3 DNA reads TGTGCCAGCAGAAAACGGACAGGGGGATTGAGGGAGACCCAGTACTTC.

The rearrangement joins TRBV11-3 to TRBJ2-7; 8 positions match TRBD2. Germline CDR1 SGHNT, CDR2 YENEEA. After removal of 1 base from V and 5 bases from J, the junction contained 7 bases not matched to a gene. This CDR3 has 15 residues. This chain's CDR3 is CASSLAGGRNHEQYF. The DNA of the CDR3 is TGTGCCAGCAGCTTAGCCGGCGGGAGGAACCACGAGCAGTACTTC.

The chain employs TRBV30 and TRBJ2-7, with 11 bases fitting TRBD2. Germline values: CDR1 GTSNPN, CDR2 SVGIG (reference sequence). The V segment lost 0 bases and the J segment 6 bases; nucleotides outside the gene matches: 1. There are 13 residues in the CDR3. The DNA of the CDR3 is TGTGCCTGGAGTGTCACTAGCGGGGGCGAGCAGTACTTC. Protein product: CAWSVTSGGEQYF.

The chain uses TRBV5-1 and TRBJ1-1; tentatively, D is TRBD1 (5 bases). In germline, CDR1 is SGHRS, CDR2 YFSETQ. This CDR3 comprises 15 residues. Trimming cost V 0 bases and J 4 bases, with 13 bases left between them. CDR3: CASSLDFRRGTEAFF. CDR3 nucleotides: TGCGCCAGCAGCTTGGATTTCCGAAGGGGCACTGAAGCTTTCTTT.

CDR3: CASSLAIHRDTGELFF. The CDR3 DNA is TGCGCCAGCAGCTTGGCTATCCACAGAGACACCGGGGAGCTGTTTTTT. V is TRBV5-1 and J is TRBJ2-2; no definite D call. The CDR3 has 16 amino acids. V gave up 0 bases and J gave up 3 bases, with 12 bases separating them. The V gene's germline CDR1 is SGHRS and CDR2 YFSETQ.

The rearrangement joins TRBV19 to TRBJ1-1, with 8 positions matching TRBD1. The CDR3 is 14 residues long. Germline assignment: CDR1 LNHDA and CDR2 SQIVND (reference sequence). The V gene end was trimmed by 5 bases and the J gene end by 5 bases; junction bases not matched to a gene: 7. CDR3 loop: CASSPGTGWTEAFF. For the CDR3, the DNA is TGTGCCAGTAGTCCCGGGACAGGTTGGACTGAAGCTTTCTTT.

This rearrangement joins TRBV15 to TRBJ2-7; TRBD1 is a possible D gene (6 bases). The CDR3 loop spans 15 amino acids. Per the germline V gene, CDR1 is LNHNV and CDR2 is YYDKDF (reference sequence). Trimming stripped 0 bases from V and 5 bases from J, with 14 bases between. The chain's CDR3 is CATSRDSRGFHEQYF. CDR3 coding DNA: TGTGCCACCAGCAGAGATAGTAGGGGGTTCCACGAGCAGTACTTC.

This clone has a handful of counts. V and J are TRBV7-9 and TRBJ2-5; TRBD1 matches at 10 bases. The CDR3 has 14 residues. J was trimmed by 3 bases and V by 8 bases; bases with no gene match: 6. CDR1 is SEHNR, CDR2 FQNEAQ, per germline (reference sequence). CDR3 sequence: CASRTGTGEETQYF. CDR3 nucleotide sequence: TGTGCCAGCCGGACCGGGACAGGGGAAGAGACCCAGTACTTC. Full variable domain (missing parts from reference TRBV7-9 and TRBJ2-5): DTGVSQNPRHKITKRGQNVTFRCDPISEHNRLYWYRQTLGQGPEFLTYFQNEAQLEKSRLLSDRFSAERPKGSFSTLEIQRTEQGDSAMYLCASRTGTGEETQYFGPGTRLLVL.

This clone was detected a few times. V and J are TRBV5-6 and TRBJ2-6; perhaps TRBD2 as D (6 bases). The germline gives CDR1 SGHDT, CDR2 YYEEEE. The V end lost 0 bases, the J end lost 0 bases, and 13 bases lay between the germline ends. This CDR3 has 18 residues. CDR3 nucleotide sequence: TGTGCCAGCAGCTTGGCGGGGGATCCCCCCTCTGGGGCCAACGTCCTGACTTTC. Protein: CASSLAGDPPSGANVLTF.

This chain connects TRBV18 to TRBJ2-2, with 8 bases identical to TRBD2. The CDR3 extends over 18 amino acids. CDR1 and CDR2 from the germline V gene are KGHSH and LQKENI. V gave up 2 bases and J gave up 2 bases; unmatched junction bases: 10. Here the CDR3 reads CASSPGVAGPTNTGELFF. DNA of the CDR3: TGTGCCAGCTCACCAGGAGTAGCGGGACCCACTAACACCGGGGAGCTGTTTTTT.

The rearrangement uses TRBV4-1 and TRBJ1-5, with no clear D. Germline V CDR1 and CDR2: MGHRA, YSYEKL. Trimming took 0 bases from V and 3 from J, leaving 6 bases between them. The CDR3 is 14 residues long. CDR3 loop: CASSQDSLNQPQHF. CDR3 bases: TGCGCCAGCAGCCAAGACAGTCTCAATCAGCCCCAGCATTTT.

This chain uses TRBV5-1 with TRBJ2-7, with D possibly matching TRBD1 (5 bases). Germline values: CDR1 SGHRS, CDR2 YFSETQ. V lost 3 bases and J 3 bases, leaving 16 bases between the germline ends. The CDR3 is 15 residues long. CDR3 amino acids: CASSSHTGLSYEQYF. The DNA for the CDR3 is TGCGCCAGCAGCTCACACACAGGCCTAAGCTACGAGCAGTACTTC.

Here the CDR3 reads CATSRPSGEANTEAFF. In DNA, the CDR3 is TGTGCCACCAGCAGACCCTCGGGTGAGGCGAACACTGAAGCTTTCTTT. The genes are TRBV15 and TRBJ1-1; no definite D call. V lost 2 bases and J 1 base, leaving 14 bases between the germline ends. Germline loops: CDR1 LNHNV, CDR2 YYDKDF (reference sequence). This CDR3 has 16 residues.

This chain uses TRBV13 with TRBJ2-7, with D tentatively TRBD1 (6 bases). Germline V gene sequence: CDR1 PRHDT, CDR2 FYEKMQ (reference sequence). Trimming removed 5 bases at V and 7 bases at J, with 24 bases between. The CDR3 is made up of 16 amino acids. CDR3 loop: CASSASTGPMLGEQYF. The CDR3, as DNA: TGTGCCAGCAGCGCCTCGACAGGTCCTATGCTCGGGGAGCAGTACTTC.

The V call is TRBV28, the J call TRBJ2-1, with D possibly being TRBD2 (5 bases). V was clipped by 3 bases and J by 6 bases, with 24 bases between them. Germline V gene lookup returns CDR1 MDHEN and CDR2 SYDVKM. This CDR3 contains 18 residues. CDR3 in amino acids: CASSFTGIKPKVPNEQFF. The CDR3 nucleotides are TGTGCCAGCAGTTTCACCGGGATAAAACCCAAGGTCCCCAATGAGCAGTTCTTC.

The chain couples TRBV30 to TRBJ2-6; D is ambiguous. Germline V gives CDR1 GTSNPN, CDR2 SVGIG (reference sequence). V was clipped by 6 bases and J by 3 bases, with 9 bases between them. This CDR3 is built from 13 residues. CDR3 coding DNA: TGTGCCTGCGACTTAGGTGGGGCCAACGTCCTGACTTTC. This sequence encodes CACDLGGANVLTF.

This chain joins TRBV5-6 and TRBJ1-1, with 10 positions matching TRBD1. Germline CDR1 reads SGHDT; CDR2 reads YYEEEE. The length of the CDR3 is 15 residues. V dropped 4 bases and J dropped 1; count of bases not matched to a gene: 4. CDR3 nucleotides: TGTGCCAGCAGCCCGGGACAGGGGAGGAACACTGAAGCTTTCTTT. Amino acids: CASSPGQGRNTEAFF. The full variable domain, rest sourced from reference TRBV5-6 and TRBJ1-1, is DAGVTQSPTHLIKTRGQQVTLRCSPKSGHDTVSWYQQALGQGPQFIFQYYEEEERQRGNFPDRFSGHQFPNYSSELNVNALLLGDSALYLCASSPGQGRNTEAFFGQGTRLTVV.

The J gene is TRBJ1-4, the V gene TRBV5-1, with D maybe TRBD1 (5 bases). Per the germline V gene, CDR1 is SGHRS and CDR2 is YFSETQ. V was pared by 7 bases and J by 8 bases, with 15 bases between. The CDR3 is 13 residues long. The CDR3 reads CASAGPGEEKLFF. The CDR3 DNA reads TGCGCCAGCGCAGGGCCTGGTGAAGAAAAACTGTTTTTT.

V is TRBV6-5 and J is TRBJ1-1; no firm D call. The CDR3 runs 11 residues. V lost 5 bases, J lost 3 bases, and 4 bases lay in between. Per germline, CDR1 MNHEY and CDR2 SVGAGI. In DNA form, the CDR3 reads TGTGCCAGCAGTCATGACACTGAAGCTTTCTTT. This sequence encodes CASSHDTEAFF.

The chain has TRBV10-3 and TRBJ2-7; 9 nucleotides agree with TRBD1. CDR1 is ENHRY and CDR2 is SYGVKD in the germline V gene. The CDR3 runs to 17 residues. J lost 5 bases, V lost 2 bases, and 13 bases had no gene match. In nucleotides, the CDR3 is TGTGCCATCAGTGAGGGCCCCAACAGGGGGCGCTTCCACGAGCAGTACTTC. It codes for CAISEGPNRGRFHEQYF.

J is TRBJ1-1 and V is TRBV30, with 7 positions matching TRBD1. J lost 9 bases, V lost 5 bases, and 9 bases had no gene match. Germline loops: CDR1 GTSNPN, CDR2 SVGIG (reference sequence). The CDR3 loop spans 12 amino acids. The CDR3 bases are TGTGCCTGGGGAAGACAGGGAGATAAAGCTTTCTTT. Protein product: CAWGRQGDKAFF.

The chain has TRBV2 and TRBJ1-5; 9 bases map to TRBD1. The CDR3 runs to 16 residues. V lost 6 bases, J lost 1 base, and 7 bases stayed unmatched. The germline V gene encodes CDR1 SNHLY and CDR2 FYNNEI. CDR3 DNA: TGTGCCAGCAGGGGGACAGGGAAGCGCAGCAATCAGCCCCAGCATTTT. Translating gives CASRGTGKRSNQPQHF.

The rearrangement links TRBV2 to TRBJ1-5; TRBD1 is a possible D gene (5 bases). Per the germline V gene, CDR1 is SNHLY and CDR2 is FYNNEI. The CDR3 sequence is 14 residues long. V shed 4 bases and J shed 4 bases, with 11 bases lying between them. Here the CDR3 reads CASSGGYINQPQHF. As DNA, the CDR3 is TGTGCCAGCAGTGGGGGCTACATAAATCAGCCCCAGCATTTT. The variable domain in full, with the rest retrieved from reference TRBV2 and TRBJ1-5, is EPEVTQTPSHQVTQMGQEVILRCVPISNHLYFYWYRQILGQKVEFLVSFYNNEISEKSEIFDDQFSVERPDGSNFTLKIRSTKLEDSAMYFCASSGGYINQPQHFGDGTRLSIL.

The chain links TRBV9 to TRBJ1-1; D possibly corresponds to TRBD1 (6 bases). Germline CDR1 is SGDLS and CDR2 is YYNGEE. Trimming left V 0 bases short and J 5 bases short, with 14 bases between. This CDR3 comprises 15 residues. This CDR3 is CASSVGWGRGTEAFF. The CDR3 DNA is TGTGCCAGCAGCGTAGGGTGGGGGCGCGGGACTGAAGCTTTCTTT.

The V and J genes are TRBV15 and TRBJ2-5, with TRBD2 matching 12 bases. With 3 bases clipped from V and 0 bases from J, the junction kept 11 bases outside the gene matches. Germline V gene data show CDR1 as LNHNV and CDR2 as YYDKDF (reference sequence). This CDR3 comprises 19 residues. Here the CDR3 DNA reads TGTGCCACCAGCAGGGACACTAGCGGGGGGTCACCGTACCAAGAGACCCAGTACTTC. Protein product: CATSRDTSGGSPYQETQYF.

The gene calls are TRBV4-1 and TRBJ2-5; 7 nucleotides line up with TRBD1. Germline V gene sequence: CDR1 MGHRA, CDR2 YSYEKL. V lost 0 bases, J lost 5 bases, and 15 bases stayed unmatched. This CDR3 comprises 18 residues. The DNA of the CDR3 is TGCGCCAGCAGCCAAGATACCACAGGGGATGGAGAGTGGGAGACCCAGTACTTC. Residues: CASSQDTTGDGEWETQYF.

The chain combines TRBV7-6 with TRBJ1-1; unclear D gene. Germline V gene sequence: CDR1 SGHVS, CDR2 FNYEAQ. V gave up 5 bases and J gave up 1 base, with 8 bases separating them. This CDR3 is built from 13 residues. CDR3: CASSGYRNTEAFF. CDR3 sequence (DNA): TGTGCCAGCAGCGGGTACAGGAACACTGAAGCTTTCTTT.